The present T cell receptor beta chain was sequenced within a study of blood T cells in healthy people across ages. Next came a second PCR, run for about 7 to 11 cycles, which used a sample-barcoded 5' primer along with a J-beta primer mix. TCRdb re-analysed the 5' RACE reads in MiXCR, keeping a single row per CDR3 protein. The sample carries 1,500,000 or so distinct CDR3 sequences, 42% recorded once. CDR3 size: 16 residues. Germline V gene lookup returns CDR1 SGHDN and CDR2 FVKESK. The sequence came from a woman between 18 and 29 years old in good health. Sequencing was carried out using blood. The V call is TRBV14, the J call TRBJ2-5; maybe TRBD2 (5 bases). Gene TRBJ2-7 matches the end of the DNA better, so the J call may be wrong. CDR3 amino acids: CASSQDGSVSGYEQYF. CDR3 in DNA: TGTGCCAGCAGCCAAGATGGGAGCGTTTCGGGATACGAGCAGTACTTC.